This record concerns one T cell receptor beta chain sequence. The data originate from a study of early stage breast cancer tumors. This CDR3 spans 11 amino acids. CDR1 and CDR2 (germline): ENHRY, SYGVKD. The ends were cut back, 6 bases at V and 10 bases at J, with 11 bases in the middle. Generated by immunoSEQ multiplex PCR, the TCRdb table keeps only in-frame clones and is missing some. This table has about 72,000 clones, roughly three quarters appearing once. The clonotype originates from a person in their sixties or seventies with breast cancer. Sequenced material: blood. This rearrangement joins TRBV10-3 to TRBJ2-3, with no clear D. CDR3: CAISAEKAQYF. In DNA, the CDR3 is TGTGCCATCAGCGCCGAAAAGGCGCAGTATTTT.